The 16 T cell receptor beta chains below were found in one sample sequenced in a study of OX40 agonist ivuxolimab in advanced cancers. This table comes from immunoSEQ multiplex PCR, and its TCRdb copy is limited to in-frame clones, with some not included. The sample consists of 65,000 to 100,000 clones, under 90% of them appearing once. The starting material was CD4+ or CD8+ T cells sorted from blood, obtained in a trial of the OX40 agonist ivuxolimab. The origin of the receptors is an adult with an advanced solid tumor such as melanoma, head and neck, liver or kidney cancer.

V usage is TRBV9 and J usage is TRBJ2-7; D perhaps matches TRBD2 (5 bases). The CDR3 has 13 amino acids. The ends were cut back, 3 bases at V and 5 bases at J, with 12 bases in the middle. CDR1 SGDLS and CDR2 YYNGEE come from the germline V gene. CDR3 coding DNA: TGTGCCAGCAGCGCCGGAGGCGTCCACGAGCAGTACTTC. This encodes CASSAGGVHEQYF.

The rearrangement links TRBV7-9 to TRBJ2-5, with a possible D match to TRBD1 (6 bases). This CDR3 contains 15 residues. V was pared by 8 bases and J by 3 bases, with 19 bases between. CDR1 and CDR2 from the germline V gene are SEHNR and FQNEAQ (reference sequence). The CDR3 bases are TGTGCCAGCCGAGGGGCCCGGGACACCAAAGAGACCCAGTACTTC. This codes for CASRGARDTKETQYF.

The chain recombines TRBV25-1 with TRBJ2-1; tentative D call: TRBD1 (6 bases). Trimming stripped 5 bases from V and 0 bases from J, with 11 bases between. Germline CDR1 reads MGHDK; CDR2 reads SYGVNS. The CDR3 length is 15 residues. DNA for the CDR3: TGTGCCAGCAGTAGGGACACGAGCTCCTACAATGAGCAGTTCTTC. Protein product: CASSRDTSSYNEQFF.

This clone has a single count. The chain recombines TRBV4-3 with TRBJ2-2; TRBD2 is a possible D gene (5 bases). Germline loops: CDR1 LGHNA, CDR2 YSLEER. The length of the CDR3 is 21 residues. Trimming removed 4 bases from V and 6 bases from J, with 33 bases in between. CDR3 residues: CASSRQPIGIGSMVNAGELFF. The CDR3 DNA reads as TGCGCCAGCAGCCGCCAGCCGATCGGGATAGGGTCCATGGTCAACGCCGGGGAGCTGTTTTTT.

CDR3 amino acids: CASSFDYSNTGELFF. The CDR3 region has the DNA TGTGCCAGCAGTTTTGACTATTCGAACACCGGGGAGCTGTTTTTT. V and J are TRBV28 and TRBJ2-2, with D perhaps TRBD2 (5 bases). The ends were cut back, 3 bases at V and 0 bases at J, with 8 bases in the middle. In germline, CDR1 is MDHEN, CDR2 SYDVKM. There are 15 residues in the CDR3. Combining the CDR3 with reference TRBV28 and TRBJ2-2 gives the whole variable domain DVKVTQSSRYLVKRTGEKVFLECVQDMDHENMFWYRQDPGLGLRLIYFSYDVKMKEKGDIPEGYSVSREKKERFSLILESASTNQTSMYLCASSFDYSNTGELFFGEGSRLTVL.

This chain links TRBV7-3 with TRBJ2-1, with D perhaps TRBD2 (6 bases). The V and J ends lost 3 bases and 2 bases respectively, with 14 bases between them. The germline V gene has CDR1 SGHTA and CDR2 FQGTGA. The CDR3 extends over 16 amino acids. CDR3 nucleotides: TGTGCCAGCAGCTTGGTTAGCGGAGCCACCTACAATGAGCAGTTCTTC. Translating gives CASSLVSGATYNEQFF.

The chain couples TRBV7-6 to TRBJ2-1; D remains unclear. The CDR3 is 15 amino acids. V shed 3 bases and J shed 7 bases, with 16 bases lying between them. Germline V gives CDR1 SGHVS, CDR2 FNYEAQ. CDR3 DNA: TGTGCCAGCAGCTTCCTGCAGGCGATGGGGAATGAGCAGTTCTTC. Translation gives CASSFLQAMGNEQFF.

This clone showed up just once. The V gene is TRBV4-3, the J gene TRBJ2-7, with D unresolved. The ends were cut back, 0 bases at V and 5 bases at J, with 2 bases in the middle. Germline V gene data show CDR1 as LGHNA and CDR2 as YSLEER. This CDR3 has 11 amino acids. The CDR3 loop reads CASSQDHEQYF. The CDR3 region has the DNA TGCGCCAGCAGCCAAGATCACGAGCAGTACTTC.

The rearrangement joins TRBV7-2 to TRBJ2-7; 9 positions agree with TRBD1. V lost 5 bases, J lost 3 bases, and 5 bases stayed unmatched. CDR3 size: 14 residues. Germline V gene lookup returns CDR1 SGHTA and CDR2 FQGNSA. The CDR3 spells CASSESTGGYEQYF. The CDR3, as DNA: TGTGCCAGCAGCGAATCGACAGGGGGCTACGAGCAGTACTTC.

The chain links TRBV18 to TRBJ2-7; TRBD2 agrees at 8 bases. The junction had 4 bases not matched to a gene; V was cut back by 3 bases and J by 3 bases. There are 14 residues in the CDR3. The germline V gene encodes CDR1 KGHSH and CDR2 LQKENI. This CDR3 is CASSPPGLVYEQYF. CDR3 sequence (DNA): TGTGCCAGCTCACCCCCGGGACTAGTCTACGAGCAGTACTTC.

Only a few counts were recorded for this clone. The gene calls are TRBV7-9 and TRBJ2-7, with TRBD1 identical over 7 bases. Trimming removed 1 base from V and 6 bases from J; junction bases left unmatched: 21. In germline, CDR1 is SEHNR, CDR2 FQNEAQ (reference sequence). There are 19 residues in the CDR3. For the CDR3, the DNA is TGTGCCAGCAGCTTAGATCGTGACAGGGTAAATATTTGGCGGATCGAGCAGTACTTC. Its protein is CASSLDRDRVNIWRIEQYF.

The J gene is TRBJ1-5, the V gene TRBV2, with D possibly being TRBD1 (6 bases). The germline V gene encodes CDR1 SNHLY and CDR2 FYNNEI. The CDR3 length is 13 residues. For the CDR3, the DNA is TGTGGATCGGACAGCTCTCTTAATCAGCCCCAGCATTTT. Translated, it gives CGSDSSLNQPQHF.

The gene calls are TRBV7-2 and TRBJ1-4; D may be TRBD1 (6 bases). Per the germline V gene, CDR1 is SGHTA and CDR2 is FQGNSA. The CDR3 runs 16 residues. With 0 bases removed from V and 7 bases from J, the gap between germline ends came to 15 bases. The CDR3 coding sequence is TGTGCCAGCAGCTTAGCGGGGGGCGGACGGAGTGAAAAACTGTTTTTT. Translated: CASSLAGGGRSEKLFF.

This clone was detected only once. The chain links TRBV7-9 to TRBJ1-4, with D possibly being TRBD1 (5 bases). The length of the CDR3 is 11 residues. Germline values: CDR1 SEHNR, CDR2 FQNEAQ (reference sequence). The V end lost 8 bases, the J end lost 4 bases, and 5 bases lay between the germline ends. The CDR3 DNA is TGTGCCAGCGGGGGTAATGAAAAACTGTTTTTT. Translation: CASGGNEKLFF.

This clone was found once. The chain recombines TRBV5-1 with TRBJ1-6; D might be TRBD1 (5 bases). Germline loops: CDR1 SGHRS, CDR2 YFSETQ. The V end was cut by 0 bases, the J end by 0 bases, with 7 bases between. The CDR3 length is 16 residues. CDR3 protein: CASSLGGSSYNSPLHF. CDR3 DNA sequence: TGCGCCAGCAGCTTGGGGGGGAGCTCCTATAATTCACCCCTCCACTTT. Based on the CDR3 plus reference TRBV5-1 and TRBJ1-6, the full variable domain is KAGVTQTPRYLIKTRGQQVTLSCSPISGHRSVSWYQQTPGQGLQFLFEYFSETQRNKGNFPGRFSGRQFSNSRSEMNVSTLELGDSALYLCASSLGGSSYNSPLHFGNGTRLTVT.

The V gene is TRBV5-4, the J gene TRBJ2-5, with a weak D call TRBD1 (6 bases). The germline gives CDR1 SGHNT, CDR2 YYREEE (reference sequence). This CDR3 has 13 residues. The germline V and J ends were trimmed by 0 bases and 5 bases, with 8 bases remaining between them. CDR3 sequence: CASSLGQGETQYF. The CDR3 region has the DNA TGTGCCAGCAGCTTGGGGCAGGGGGAGACCCAGTACTTC.